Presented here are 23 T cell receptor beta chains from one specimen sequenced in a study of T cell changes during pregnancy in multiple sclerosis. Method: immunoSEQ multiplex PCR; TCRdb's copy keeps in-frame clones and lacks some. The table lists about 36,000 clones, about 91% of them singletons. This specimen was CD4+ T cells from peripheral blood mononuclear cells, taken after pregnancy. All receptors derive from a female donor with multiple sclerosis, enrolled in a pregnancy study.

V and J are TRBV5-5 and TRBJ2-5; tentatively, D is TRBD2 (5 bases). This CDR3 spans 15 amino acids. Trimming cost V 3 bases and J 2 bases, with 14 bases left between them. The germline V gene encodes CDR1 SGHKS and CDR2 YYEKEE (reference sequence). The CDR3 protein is CASSSGPGVQETQYF. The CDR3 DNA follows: TGTGCCAGCAGCTCCGGCCCCGGGGTGCAAGAGACCCAGTACTTC.

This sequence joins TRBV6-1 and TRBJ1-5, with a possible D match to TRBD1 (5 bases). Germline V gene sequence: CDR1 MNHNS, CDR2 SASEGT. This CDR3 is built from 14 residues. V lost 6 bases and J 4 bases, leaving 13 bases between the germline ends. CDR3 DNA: TGTGCCAGCAGCGCTGGGGGGGGAAATCAGCCCCAGCATTTT. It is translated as CASSAGGGNQPQHF.

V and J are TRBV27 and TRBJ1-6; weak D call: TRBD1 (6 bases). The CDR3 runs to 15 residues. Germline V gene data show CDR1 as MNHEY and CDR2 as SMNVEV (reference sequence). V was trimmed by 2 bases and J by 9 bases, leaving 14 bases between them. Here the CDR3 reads CASSLTPGVFSPLHF. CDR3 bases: TGTGCCAGCAGTTTAACTCCAGGGGTTTTTTCACCCCTCCACTTT.

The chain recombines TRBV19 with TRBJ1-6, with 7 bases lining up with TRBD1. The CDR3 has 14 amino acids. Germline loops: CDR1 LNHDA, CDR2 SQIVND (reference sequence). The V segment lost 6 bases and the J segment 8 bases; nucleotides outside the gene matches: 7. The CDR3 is CASSSDRVYSPLHF. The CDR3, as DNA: TGTGCCAGTAGCTCCGACAGGGTATATTCACCCCTCCACTTT.

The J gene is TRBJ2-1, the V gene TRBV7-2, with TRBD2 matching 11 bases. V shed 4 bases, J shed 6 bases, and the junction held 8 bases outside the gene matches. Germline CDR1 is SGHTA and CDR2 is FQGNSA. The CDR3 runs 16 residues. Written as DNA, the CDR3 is TGTGCCAGCAGCTCATATAGCGGGAGGGTTTCCAATGAGCAGTTCTTC. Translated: CASSSYSGRVSNEQFF.

The CDR3 DNA sequence: TGTGCCATCAGTGAGTCGGGAGGAGTTTCTGGAAACACCATATATTTT. Translation: CAISESGGVSGNTIYF. This rearrangement joins TRBV10-3 to TRBJ1-3; D is uncertain. Germline lookup yields CDR1 ENHRY and CDR2 SYGVKD. The CDR3 is made up of 16 amino acids. V was shortened by 0 bases and J by 1 base, with 10 bases between the two germline ends.

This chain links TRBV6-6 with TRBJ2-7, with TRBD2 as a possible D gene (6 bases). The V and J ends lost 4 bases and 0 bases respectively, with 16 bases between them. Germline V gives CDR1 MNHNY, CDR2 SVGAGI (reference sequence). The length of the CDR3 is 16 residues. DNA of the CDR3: TGTGCCAGCAGTTTTAGGGAGGTAGGGAGCTCCTACGAGCAGTACTTC. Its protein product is CASSFREVGSSYEQYF.

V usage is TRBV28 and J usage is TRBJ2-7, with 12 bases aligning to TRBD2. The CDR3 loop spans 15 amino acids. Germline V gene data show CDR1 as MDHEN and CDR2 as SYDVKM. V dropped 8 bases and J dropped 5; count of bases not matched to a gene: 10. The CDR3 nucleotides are TGTGCCAGCGGCCTCCTAGCGGGAGGGCCTGACGAGCAGTACTTC. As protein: CASGLLAGGPDEQYF.

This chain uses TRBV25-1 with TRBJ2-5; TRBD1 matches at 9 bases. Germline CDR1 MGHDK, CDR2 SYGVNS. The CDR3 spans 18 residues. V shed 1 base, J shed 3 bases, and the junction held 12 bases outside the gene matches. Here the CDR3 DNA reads TGTGCCAGCAGTGAATTTATTGGGGGGACAGGGAGGGAAGAGACCCAGTACTTC. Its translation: CASSEFIGGTGREETQYF.

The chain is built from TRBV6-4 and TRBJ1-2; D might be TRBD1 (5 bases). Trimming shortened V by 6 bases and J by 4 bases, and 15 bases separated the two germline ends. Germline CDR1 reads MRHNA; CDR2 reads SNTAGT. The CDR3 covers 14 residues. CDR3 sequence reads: CASSPGGIGYGYTF. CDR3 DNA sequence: TGTGCCAGCAGCCCTGGGGGGATCGGCTATGGCTACACCTTC.

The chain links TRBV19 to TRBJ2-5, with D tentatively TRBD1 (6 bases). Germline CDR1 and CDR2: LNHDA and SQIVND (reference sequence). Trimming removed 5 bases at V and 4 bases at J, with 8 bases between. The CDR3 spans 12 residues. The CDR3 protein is CASSPDRETQYF. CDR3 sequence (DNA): TGTGCCAGTAGTCCGGACAGAGAGACCCAGTACTTC.

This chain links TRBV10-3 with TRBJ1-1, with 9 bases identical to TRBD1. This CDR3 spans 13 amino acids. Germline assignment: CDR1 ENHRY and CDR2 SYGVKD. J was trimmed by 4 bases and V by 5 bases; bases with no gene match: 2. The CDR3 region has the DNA TGTGCCATCAGTATGGACAGGGGCACTGAAGCTTTCTTT. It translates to CAISMDRGTEAFF.

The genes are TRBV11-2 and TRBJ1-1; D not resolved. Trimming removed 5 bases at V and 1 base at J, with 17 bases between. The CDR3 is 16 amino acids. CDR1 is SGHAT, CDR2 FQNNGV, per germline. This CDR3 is CASSPYLGVQNTEAFF. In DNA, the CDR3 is TGTGCCAGCAGCCCCTACTTGGGCGTCCAGAACACTGAAGCTTTCTTT.

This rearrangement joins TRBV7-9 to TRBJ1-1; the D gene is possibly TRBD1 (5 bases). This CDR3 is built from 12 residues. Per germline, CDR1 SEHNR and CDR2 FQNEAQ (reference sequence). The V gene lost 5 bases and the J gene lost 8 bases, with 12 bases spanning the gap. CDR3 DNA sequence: TGTGCCAGCAGCGAGGGGCGGGGAGAAGCTTTCTTT. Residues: CASSEGRGEAFF.

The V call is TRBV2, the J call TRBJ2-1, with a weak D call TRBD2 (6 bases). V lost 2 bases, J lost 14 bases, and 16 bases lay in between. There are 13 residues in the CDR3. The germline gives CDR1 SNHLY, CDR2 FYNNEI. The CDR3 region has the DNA TGTGCCAGCAGTGAACGGTTTGCGGGGATGGAGTTCTTC. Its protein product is CASSERFAGMEFF.

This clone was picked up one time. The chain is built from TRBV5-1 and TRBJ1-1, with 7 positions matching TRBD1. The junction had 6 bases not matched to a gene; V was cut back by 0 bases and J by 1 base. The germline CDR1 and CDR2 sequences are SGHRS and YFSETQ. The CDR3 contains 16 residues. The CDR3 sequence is CASSLASTGRNTEAFF. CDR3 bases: TGCGCCAGCAGCTTGGCCTCGACAGGGAGGAACACTGAAGCTTTCTTT.

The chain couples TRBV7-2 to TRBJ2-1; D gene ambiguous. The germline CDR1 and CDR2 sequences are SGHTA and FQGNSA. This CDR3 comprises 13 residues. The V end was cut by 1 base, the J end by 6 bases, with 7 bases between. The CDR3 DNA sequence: TGTGCCAGCAGCTTAGAACCGGGCAATGAGCAGTTCTTC. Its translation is CASSLEPGNEQFF.

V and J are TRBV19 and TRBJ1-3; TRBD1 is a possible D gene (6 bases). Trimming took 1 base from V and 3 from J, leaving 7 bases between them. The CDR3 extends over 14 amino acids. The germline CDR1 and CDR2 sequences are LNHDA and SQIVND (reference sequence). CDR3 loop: CASSIARGGNTIYF. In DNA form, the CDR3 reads TGTGCCAGTAGTATAGCCAGGGGTGGAAACACCATATATTTT.

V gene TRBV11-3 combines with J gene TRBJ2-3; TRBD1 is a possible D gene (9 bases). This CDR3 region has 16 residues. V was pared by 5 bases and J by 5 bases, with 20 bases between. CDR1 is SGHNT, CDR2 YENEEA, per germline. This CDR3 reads CASSPGGTGFRDTQYF. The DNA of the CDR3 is TGTGCCAGCAGCCCGGGAGGGACAGGGTTTCGAGATACGCAGTATTTT.

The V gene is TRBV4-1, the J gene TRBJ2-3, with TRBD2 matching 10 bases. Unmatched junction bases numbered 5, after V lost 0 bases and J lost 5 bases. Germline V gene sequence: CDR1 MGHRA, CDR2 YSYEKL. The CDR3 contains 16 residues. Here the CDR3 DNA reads TGCGCCAGCAGCCAAGAGGGGACTAGCGTCAAAGATACGCAGTATTTT. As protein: CASSQEGTSVKDTQYF.

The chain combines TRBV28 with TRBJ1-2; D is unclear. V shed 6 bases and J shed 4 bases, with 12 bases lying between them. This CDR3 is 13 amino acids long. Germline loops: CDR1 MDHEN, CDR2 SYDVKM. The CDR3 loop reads CASRTLASYGYTF. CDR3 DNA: TGTGCCAGCAGAACCTTGGCAAGCTATGGCTACACCTTC.

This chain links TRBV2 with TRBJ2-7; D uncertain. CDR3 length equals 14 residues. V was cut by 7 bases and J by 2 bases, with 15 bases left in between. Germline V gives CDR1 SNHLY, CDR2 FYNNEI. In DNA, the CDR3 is TGTGCCAGCATCACAATCAGAGGTACCTACGAGCAGTACTTC. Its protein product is CASITIRGTYEQYF.

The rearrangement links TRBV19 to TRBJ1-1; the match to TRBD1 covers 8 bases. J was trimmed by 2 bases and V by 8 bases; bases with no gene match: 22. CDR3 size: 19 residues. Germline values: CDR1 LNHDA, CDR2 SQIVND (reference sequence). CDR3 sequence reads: CASFRPRVDRETVNTEAFF. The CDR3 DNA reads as TGTGCCAGTTTCCGACCGAGGGTGGACAGGGAGACGGTCAACACTGAAGCTTTCTTT.